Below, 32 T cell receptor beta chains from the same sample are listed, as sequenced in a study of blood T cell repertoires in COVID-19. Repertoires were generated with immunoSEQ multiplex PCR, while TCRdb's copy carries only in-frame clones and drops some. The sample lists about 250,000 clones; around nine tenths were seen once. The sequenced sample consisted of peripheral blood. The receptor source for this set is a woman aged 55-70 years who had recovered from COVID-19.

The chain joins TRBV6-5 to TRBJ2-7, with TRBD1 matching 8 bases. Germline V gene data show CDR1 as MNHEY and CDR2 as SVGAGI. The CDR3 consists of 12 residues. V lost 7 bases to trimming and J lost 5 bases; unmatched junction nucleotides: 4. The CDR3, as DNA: TGTGCCAGCACCACGACAGGGGACGAGCAGTACTTC. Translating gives CASTTTGDEQYF.

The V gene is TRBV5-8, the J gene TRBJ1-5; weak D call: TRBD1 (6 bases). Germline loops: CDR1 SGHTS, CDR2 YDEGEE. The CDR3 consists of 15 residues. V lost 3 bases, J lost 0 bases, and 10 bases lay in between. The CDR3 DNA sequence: TGTGCCAGCAGCTCCCGACAGGTTAGCAATCAGCCCCAGCATTTT. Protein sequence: CASSSRQVSNQPQHF.

The CDR3 DNA sequence: TGCGCCAGCATGGCAATTGGGCACTACGAGCAGTACTTC. Protein sequence: CASMAIGHYEQYF. The chain uses TRBV5-1 and TRBJ2-7; D gene unclear. The CDR3 runs 13 residues. Germline V gene lookup returns CDR1 SGHRS and CDR2 YFSETQ. Deletions cut 6 bases from V and 3 bases from J, with 13 bases between.

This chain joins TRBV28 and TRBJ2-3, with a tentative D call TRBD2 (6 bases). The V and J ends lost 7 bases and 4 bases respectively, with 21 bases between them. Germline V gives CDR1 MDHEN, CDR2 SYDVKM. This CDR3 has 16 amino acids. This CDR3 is CASIAPPGVVADTQYF. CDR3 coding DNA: TGTGCCAGCATTGCCCCGCCGGGGGTGGTCGCAGATACGCAGTATTTT.

Here the CDR3 reads CASSLQSRDTIYF. CDR3 nucleotides: TGTGCCAGCAGCTTACAGAGCAGGGACACCATATATTTT. The chain recombines TRBV7-3 with TRBJ1-3; TRBD1 is a possible D gene (5 bases). The CDR3 is 13 residues long. Trimming stripped 2 bases from V and 8 bases from J, with 10 bases between. CDR1 is SGHTA and CDR2 is FQGTGA in the germline V gene.

CDR3 DNA sequence: TGTGCCAGTGTCGGGGGGGATCACTATGGCTACACCTTC. This sequence encodes CASVGGDHYGYTF. The V and J genes are TRBV6-5 and TRBJ1-2; a weak D match, TRBD1 (5 bases). Germline V lookup: CDR1 MNHEY, CDR2 SVGAGI. CDR3 length: 13 residues. The ends were cut back, 9 bases at V and 3 bases at J, with 14 bases in the middle.

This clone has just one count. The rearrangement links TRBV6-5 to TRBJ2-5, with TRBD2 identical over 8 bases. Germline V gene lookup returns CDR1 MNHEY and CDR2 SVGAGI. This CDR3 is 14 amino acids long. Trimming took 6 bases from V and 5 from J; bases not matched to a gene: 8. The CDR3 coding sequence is TGTGCCAGCAGCGCGACTAGCGATGTGGAGACCCAGTACTTC. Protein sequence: CASSATSDVETQYF.

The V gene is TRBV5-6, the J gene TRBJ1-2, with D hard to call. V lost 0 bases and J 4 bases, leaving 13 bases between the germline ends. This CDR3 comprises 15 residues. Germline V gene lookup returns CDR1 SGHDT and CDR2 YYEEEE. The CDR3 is CASSLAGAVGYGYTF. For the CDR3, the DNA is TGTGCCAGCAGCTTGGCGGGAGCGGTGGGCTATGGCTACACCTTC.

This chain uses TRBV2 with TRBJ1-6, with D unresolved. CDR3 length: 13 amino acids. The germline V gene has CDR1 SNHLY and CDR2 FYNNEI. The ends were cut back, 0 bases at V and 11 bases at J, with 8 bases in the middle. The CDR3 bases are TGTGCCAGCAGTGAAGCTTGGGCTGCACCCCTCCACTTT. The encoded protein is CASSEAWAAPLHF.

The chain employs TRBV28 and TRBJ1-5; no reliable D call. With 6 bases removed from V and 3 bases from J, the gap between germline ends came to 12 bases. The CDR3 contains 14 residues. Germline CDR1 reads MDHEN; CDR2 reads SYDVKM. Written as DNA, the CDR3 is TGTGCCAGCAGCCTAAGAGGTTTCAATCAGCCCCAGCATTTT. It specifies CASSLRGFNQPQHF.

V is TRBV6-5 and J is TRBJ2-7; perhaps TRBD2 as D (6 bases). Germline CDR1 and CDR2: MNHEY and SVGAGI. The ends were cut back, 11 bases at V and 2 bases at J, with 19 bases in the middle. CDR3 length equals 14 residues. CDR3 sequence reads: CAVHTPGGTYEQYF. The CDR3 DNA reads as TGTGCCGTCCATACCCCTGGCGGGACCTACGAGCAGTACTTC.

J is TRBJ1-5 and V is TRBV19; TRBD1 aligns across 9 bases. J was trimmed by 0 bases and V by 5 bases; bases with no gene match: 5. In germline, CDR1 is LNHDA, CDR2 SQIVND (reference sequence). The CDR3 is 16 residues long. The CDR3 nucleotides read TGTGCCAGTAGTCCCCGACAGGGGGATAGCAATCAGCCCCAGCATTTT. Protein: CASSPRQGDSNQPQHF.

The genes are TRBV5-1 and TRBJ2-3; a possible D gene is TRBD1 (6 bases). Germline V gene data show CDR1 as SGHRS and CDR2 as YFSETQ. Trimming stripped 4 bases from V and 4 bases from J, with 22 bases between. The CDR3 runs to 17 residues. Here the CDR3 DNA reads TGCGCCAGCAGCCCCTGGAACAGGGCCAGATCCCCAGATACGCAGTATTTT. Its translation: CASSPWNRARSPDTQYF.

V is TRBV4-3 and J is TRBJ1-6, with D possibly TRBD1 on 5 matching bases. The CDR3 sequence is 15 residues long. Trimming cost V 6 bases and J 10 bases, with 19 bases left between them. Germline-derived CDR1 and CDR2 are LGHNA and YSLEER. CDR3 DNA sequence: TGCGCCAGCAGGGTAGCGGATGGGCAGGGATCACCCCTCCACTTT. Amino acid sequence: CASRVADGQGSPLHF.

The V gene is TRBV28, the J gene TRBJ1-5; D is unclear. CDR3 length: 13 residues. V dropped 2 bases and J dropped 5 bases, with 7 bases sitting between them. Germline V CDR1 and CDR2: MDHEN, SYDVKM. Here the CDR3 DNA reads TGTGCCAGCAGTTTACCTGGGCATCAGCCCCAGCATTTT. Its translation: CASSLPGHQPQHF.

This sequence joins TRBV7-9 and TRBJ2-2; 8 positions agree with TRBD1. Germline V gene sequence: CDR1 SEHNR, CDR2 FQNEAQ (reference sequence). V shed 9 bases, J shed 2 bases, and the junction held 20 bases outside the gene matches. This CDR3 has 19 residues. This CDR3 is CASPKPSQGAVFNTGELFF. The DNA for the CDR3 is TGTGCCAGTCCAAAACCCTCTCAGGGGGCGGTTTTCAACACCGGGGAGCTGTTTTTT. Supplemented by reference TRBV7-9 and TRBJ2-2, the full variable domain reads DTGVSQNPRHKITKRGQNVTFRCDPISEHNRLYWYRQTLGQGPEFLTYFQNEAQLEKSRLLSDRFSAERPKGSFSTLEIQRTEQGDSAMYLCASPKPSQGAVFNTGELFFGEGSRLTVL.

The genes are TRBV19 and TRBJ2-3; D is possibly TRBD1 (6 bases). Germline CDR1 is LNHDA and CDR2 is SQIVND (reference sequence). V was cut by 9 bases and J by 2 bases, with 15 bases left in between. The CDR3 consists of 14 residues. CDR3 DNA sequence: TGTGCCAGCCGACAGGCACCTTACACAGATACGCAGTATTTT. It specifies CASRQAPYTDTQYF.

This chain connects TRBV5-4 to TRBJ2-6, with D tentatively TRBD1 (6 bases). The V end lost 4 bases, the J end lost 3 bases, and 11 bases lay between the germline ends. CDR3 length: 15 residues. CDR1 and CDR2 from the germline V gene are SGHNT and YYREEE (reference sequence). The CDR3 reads CASSTGHFGANVLTF. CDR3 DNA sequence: TGTGCCAGCAGCACGGGACATTTTGGGGCCAACGTCCTGACTTTC.

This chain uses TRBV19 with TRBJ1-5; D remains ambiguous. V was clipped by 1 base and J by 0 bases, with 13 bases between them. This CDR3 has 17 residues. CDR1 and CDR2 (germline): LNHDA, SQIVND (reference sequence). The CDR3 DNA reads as TGTGCCAGTAGTATAGGGATCCGGGTGGCTAGCAATCAGCCCCAGCATTTT. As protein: CASSIGIRVASNQPQHF.

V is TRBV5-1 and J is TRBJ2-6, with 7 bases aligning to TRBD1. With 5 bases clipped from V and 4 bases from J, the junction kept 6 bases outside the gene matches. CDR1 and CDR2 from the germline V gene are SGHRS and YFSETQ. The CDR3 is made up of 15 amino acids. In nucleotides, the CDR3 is TGCGCCAGCAGACAGACAGGGTCAGGGGCCAACGTCCTGACTTTC. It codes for CASRQTGSGANVLTF.

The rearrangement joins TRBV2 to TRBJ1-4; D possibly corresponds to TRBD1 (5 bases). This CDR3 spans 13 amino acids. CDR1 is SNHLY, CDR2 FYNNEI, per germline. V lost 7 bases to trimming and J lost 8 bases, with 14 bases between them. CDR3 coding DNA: TGTGCCAGCACCCGGGGGGAAGGAGAAAAACTGTTTTTT. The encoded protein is CASTRGEGEKLFF.

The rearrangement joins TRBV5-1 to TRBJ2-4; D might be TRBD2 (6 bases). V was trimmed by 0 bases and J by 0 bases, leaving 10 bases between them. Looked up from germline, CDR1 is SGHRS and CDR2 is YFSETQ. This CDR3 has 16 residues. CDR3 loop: CASSLVAGLAKNIQYF. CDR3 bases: TGCGCCAGCAGCTTGGTGGCGGGACTAGCCAAAAACATTCAGTACTTC.

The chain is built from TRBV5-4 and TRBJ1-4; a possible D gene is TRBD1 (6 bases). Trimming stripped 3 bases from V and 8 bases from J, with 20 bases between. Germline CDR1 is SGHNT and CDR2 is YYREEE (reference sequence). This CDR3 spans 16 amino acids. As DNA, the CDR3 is TGTGCCAGCAGCTCGCGGACAGTGACCCTTGAGGAAAAACTGTTTTTT. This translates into CASSSRTVTLEEKLFF.

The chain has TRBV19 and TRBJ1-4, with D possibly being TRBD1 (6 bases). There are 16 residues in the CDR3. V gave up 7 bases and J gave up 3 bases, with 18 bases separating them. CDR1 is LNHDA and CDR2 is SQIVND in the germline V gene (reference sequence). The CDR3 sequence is CASTFSQGKSNEKLFF. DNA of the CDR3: TGTGCCAGTACCTTCTCGCAGGGGAAATCTAATGAAAAACTGTTTTTT.

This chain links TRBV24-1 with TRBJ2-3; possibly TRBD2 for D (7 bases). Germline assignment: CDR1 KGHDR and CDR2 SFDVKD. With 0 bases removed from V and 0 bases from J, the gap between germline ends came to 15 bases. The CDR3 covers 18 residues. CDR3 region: CATSDLQAGATSTDTQYF. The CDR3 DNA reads TGTGCCACCAGTGATTTGCAGGCGGGGGCTACTAGCACAGATACGCAGTATTTT.

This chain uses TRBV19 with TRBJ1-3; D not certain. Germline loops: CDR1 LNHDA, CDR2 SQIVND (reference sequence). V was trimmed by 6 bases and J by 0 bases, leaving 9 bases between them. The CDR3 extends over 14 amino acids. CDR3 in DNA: TGTGCCAGTAGCAGGTCCTTCTCTGGAAACACCATATATTTT. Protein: CASSRSFSGNTIYF.

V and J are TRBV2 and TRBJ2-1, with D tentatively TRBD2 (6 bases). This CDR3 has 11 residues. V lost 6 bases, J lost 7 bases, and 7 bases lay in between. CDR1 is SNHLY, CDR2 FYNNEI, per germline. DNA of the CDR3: TGTGCCAGCAGCCTAGCGAATGAGCAGTTCTTC. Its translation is CASSLANEQFF.

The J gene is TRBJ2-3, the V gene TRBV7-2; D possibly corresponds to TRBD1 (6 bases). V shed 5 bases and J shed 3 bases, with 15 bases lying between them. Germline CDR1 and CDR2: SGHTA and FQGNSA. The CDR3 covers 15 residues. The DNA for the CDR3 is TGTGCCAGCAGCCCAACAGGGCGCGAGACAGATACGCAGTATTTT. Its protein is CASSPTGRETDTQYF.

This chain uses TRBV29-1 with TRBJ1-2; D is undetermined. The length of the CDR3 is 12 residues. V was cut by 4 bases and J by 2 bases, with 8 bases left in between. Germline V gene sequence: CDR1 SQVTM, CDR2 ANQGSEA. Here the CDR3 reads CSVVLSNYGYTF. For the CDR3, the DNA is TGCAGCGTTGTTTTAAGCAACTATGGCTACACCTTC.

Here the CDR3 reads CASSRERESTEAFF. In nucleotides, the CDR3 is TGTGCCAGCAGCCGAGAAAGGGAGAGCACTGAAGCTTTCTTT. The chain joins TRBV6-4 to TRBJ1-1; no definite D call. Germline CDR1 MRHNA, CDR2 SNTAGT. The CDR3 length is 14 residues. The V end lost 6 bases, the J end lost 4 bases, and 15 bases lay between the germline ends.

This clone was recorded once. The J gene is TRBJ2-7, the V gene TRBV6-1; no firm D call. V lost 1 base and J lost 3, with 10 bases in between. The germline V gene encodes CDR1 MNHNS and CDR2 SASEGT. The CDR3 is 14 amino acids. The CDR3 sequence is CASSEGPRNYEQYF. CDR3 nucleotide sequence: TGTGCCAGCAGTGAAGGTCCCAGGAACTACGAGCAGTACTTC.

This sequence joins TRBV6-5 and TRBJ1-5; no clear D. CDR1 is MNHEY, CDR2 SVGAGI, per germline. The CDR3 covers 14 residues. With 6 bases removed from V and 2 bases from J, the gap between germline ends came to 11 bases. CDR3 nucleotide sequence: TGTGCCAGCAGCGACTCCGTGGGCAATCAGCCCCAGCATTTT. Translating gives CASSDSVGNQPQHF.